This T cell receptor beta chain was captured by sequencing in a study of blood T cell repertoires in COVID-19. Study-level information: The United States, Italy and Spain were the sources of the acute and convalescent COVID-19 samples. Sources were T cells, B-cell-depleted T cells, or PBMCs; the material itself was cDNA or gDNA.

As handled by the study authors: Researchers report that nucleated cell counts were estimated from reference gene primer amplification. TCRdb's copy holds only in-frame clones and misses some; the assay was immunoSEQ multiplex PCR. That table gives V, J and clone size, and the DNA gave D and trimming. The sample includes more than 300,000 clones, about nine tenths of them seen just once. One Seattle source followed patients from active infection through their disease course. From germline, CDR1 is DFQATT and CDR2 SNEGSKA (reference sequence). The CDR3 has 14 residues. V gave up 5 bases and J gave up 4 bases, with 15 bases separating them.

This clonotype was sampled from a woman in her forties or fifties with COVID-19, enrolled during active disease. The chain couples TRBV20-1 to TRBJ1-5; D uncertain. Sample: peripheral blood. The CDR3 DNA sequence: TGCAGTGCTTGTGCCCCAGCGGGTAATCAGCCCCAGCATTTT. Amino acids: CSACAPAGNQPQHF.